This paragraph covers one T cell receptor beta chain sequence. Its antigen remains unidentified. The CDR3 is 15 residues long. Germline V gives CDR1 SGHTA, CDR2 FQGTGA. V lost 5 bases, J lost 5 bases, and 8 bases stayed unmatched. The repertoire was sequenced with immunoSEQ multiplex PCR; TCRdb's copy has only in-frame clones and lacks some. The sample yields 170,000 or so clones, 65% to 85% seen once. The sample is drawn from a study of cytomegalovirus exposure and HLA in healthy donors. Points from the study as a whole: That first-cohort TCR clusters tended to co-occur in the roughly 130 validation repertoires was found in a later analysis. TCR beta chains numbering more than 150 were designated cytomegalovirus-associated. Usually a TCR sequence was rare, but some public TCRs were found in many donors.

This sequence originates from a woman between 18 and 29 years old in good health and CMV-seropositive. This chain uses TRBV7-3 with TRBJ2-1; 8 bases fit TRBD2. The sequencing input was PBMCs. CDR3 nucleotides: TGTGCCAGCAGCCCCCTGGCGGGGGGCCACAATGAGCAGTTCTTC. This encodes CASSPLAGGHNEQFF.